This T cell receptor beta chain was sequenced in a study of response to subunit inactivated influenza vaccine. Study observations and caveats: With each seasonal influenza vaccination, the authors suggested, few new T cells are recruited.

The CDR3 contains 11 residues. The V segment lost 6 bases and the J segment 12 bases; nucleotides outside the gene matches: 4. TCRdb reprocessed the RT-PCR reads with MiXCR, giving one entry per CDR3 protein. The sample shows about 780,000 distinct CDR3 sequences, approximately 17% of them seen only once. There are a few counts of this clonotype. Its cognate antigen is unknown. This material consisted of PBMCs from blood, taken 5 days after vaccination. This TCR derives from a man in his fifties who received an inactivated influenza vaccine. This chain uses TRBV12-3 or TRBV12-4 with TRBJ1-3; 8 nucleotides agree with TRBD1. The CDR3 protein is CASSRTGGIYF. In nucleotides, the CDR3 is TGTGCCAGCAGCCGAACAGGGGGCATATATTTT.